This TCR beta chain emerged from a study of brain T cells in children with intractable seizures. Study-wide findings and caveats: HCMV serostatus was not known, and viral specificity came from CDR3 similarity only.

With respect to this clone: What it binds is unknown.

The germline V gene encodes CDR1 GTSNPN and CDR2 SVGIG (reference sequence). The CDR3 sequence is 12 residues long. Trimming took off 6 bases at V and 4 bases at J, with 10 bases between the two ends. Data came from immunoSEQ multiplex PCR; TCRdb stores just in-frame clones and leaves some out. The table records about 76,000 clones, just over 90% of them present only once. Sequences were derived from peripheral blood, sampled at surgery. V gene TRBV30 combines with J gene TRBJ2-1; no firm D call. The TCR comes from a boy under two years old with tuberous sclerosis and intractable seizures. The chain's CDR3 is CACRTEYNEQFF. The CDR3 nucleotides read TGTGCCTGCAGAACAGAGTACAATGAGCAGTTCTTC.